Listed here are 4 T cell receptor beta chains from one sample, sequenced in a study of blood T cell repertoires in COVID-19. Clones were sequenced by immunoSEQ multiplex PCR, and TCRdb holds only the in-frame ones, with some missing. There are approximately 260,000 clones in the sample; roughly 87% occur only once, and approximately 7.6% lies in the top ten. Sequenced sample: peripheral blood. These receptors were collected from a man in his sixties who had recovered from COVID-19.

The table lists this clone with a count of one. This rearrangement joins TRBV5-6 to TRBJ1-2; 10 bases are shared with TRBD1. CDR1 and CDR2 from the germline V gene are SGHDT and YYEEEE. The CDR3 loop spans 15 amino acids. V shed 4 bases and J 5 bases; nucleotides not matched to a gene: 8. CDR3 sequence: CASSTDRGLGYGYTF. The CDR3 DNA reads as TGTGCCAGCAGCACCGACAGGGGGCTAGGGTATGGCTACACCTTC.

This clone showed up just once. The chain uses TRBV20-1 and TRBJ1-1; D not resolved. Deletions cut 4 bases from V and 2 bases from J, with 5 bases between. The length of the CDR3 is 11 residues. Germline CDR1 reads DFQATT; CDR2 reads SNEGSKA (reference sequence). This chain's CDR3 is CSAIKNTEAFF. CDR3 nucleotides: TGCAGTGCTATAAAAAACACTGAAGCTTTCTTT.

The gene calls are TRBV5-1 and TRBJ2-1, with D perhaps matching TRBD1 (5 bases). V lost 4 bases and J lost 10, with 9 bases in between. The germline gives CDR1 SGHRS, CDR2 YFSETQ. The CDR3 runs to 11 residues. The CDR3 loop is CASSLKGEQFF. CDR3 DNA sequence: TGCGCCAGCAGCCTGAAGGGGGAGCAGTTCTTC. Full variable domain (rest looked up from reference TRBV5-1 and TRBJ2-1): KAGVTQTPRYLIKTRGQQVTLSCSPISGHRSVSWYQQTPGQGLQFLFEYFSETQRNKGNFPGRFSGRQFSNSRSEMNVSTLELGDSALYLCASSLKGEQFFGPGTRLTVL.

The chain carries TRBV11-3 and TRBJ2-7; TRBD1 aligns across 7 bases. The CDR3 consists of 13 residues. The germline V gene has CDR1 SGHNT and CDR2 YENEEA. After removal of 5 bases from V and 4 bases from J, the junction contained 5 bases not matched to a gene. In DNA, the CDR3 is TGTGCCAGCAGCAGGGACAGACTTTACGAGCAGTACTTC. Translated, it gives CASSRDRLYEQYF.